One T cell receptor (beta chain) is described in this entry. Its antigen is not identified. This sample was included in a study of cytotoxic CD8 clonotypes in ibrutinib-treated CLL. For the study at large: Following treatment for a median around 11 months, range 6 to 36, response samples were then taken. Findings and limits, study-wide: Once treatment began, public clonotypes, which were uncommon, contracted or stayed stable.

Germline V gene sequence: CDR1 MDHEN, CDR2 SYDVKM. The CDR3 has 14 residues. After removal of 6 bases from V and 6 bases from J, the junction contained 9 bases not matched to a gene. TCRdb's table, derived via immunoSEQ multiplex PCR, lists solely in-frame clones and lacks some. The table has approximately 190,000 clones, 60% to 80% seen once; the top ten hold 5.5% to 6%. This clonotype was sampled from a human donor with chronic lymphocytic leukemia. The chain couples TRBV28 to TRBJ1-2; 8 bases agree with TRBD1. Sequencing was performed on PBMCs, taken after 12 months of ibrutinib treatment. The CDR3, as DNA: TGTGCCAGCAGACAGAGGACAGGGCGTGATGGCTACACCTTC. Translating it yields CASRQRTGRDGYTF.